Listed here are 18 T cell receptor beta chains from one sample, sequenced in a study of early T cells in non-severe SARS-CoV-2 infection. From the 5' RACE reads, TCRdb called clonotypes with MiXCR, one entry per CDR3 protein. The sample records 25,000 to 35,000 distinct CDR3 sequences, roughly 7.2% being singletons. The sample comprised whole blood. The origin of the receptors is an adult who was a healthcare worker with PCR-confirmed SARS-CoV-2 infection or an uninfected control (not recorded which).

This clonotype has more than one count but fewer than ten. The V gene is TRBV12-5, the J gene TRBJ1-1; D gene uncertain. The CDR3 is made up of 12 amino acids. The V gene's germline CDR1 is LGHNT and CDR2 FRNRAP. V lost 3 bases, J lost 5 bases, and 7 bases lay in between. The CDR3 loop reads CASGFVGTEAFF. The CDR3 DNA follows: TGTGCTAGTGGTTTCGTGGGGACTGAAGCTTTCTTT.

This clonotype was recorded at least ten times. The genes are TRBV20-1 and TRBJ1-6, with D unresolved. CDR1 is DFQATT, CDR2 SNEGSKA, per germline (reference sequence). Trimming took 0 bases from V and 8 from J, leaving 8 bases between them. This CDR3 spans 13 amino acids. The CDR3 DNA sequence: TGCAGTGCTAGAGATTTCGGGGATTCACCCCTCCACTTT. Protein product: CSARDFGDSPLHF.

This clonotype is a singleton in its sample. This may arise from a read error, as a much more abundant clone is one base away. This chain connects TRBV7-9 to TRBJ1-2; D is undetermined. Germline CDR1 SEHNR, CDR2 FQNEAQ (reference sequence). The CDR3 has 13 residues. The CDR3 is CTSSLSGDYGYTF. The CDR3 nucleotides read TGTACCAGCAGCTTATCCGGGGACTATGGCTACACCTTC. Together with reference TRBV7-9 and TRBJ1-2, the CDR3 gives the full variable domain: DTGVSQNPRHKITKRGQNVTFRCDPISEHNRLYWYRQTLGQGPEFLTYFQNEAQLEKSRLLSDRFSAERPKGSFSTLEIQRTEQGDSAMYLCTSSLSGDYGYTFGSGTRLTVV.

This clonotype was counted between two and nine times. Germline and junction disagree at one end, which may indicate a read error. V usage is TRBV29-1 and J usage is TRBJ2-3; D is unclear. The CDR3 runs to 12 residues. CDR1 SQVTM and CDR2 ANQGSEA come from the germline V gene. DNA of the CDR3: TGCAGCGTTTCCTCAGGCACGGATACGCAGTATTTT. Residues: CSVSSGTDTQYF.

The table lists this clonotype with many counts. The gene calls are TRBV12-3 or TRBV12-4 and TRBJ1-5; D unclear. The V end lost 6 bases, the J end lost 1 base, and 13 bases lay between the germline ends. The CDR3 has 15 residues. The CDR3 here is CASSPGIASNQPQHF. DNA for the CDR3: TGTGCCAGCAGCCCCGGGATAGCAAGCAATCAGCCCCAGCATTTT.

The sample holds many counts of this clonotype. The chain recombines TRBV28 with TRBJ2-1; unclear D gene. Germline assignment: CDR1 MDHEN and CDR2 SYDVKM. The V end was cut by 5 bases, the J end by 4 bases, with 15 bases between. The CDR3 runs 15 residues. The chain's CDR3 is CASSPLMSAYNEQFF. The DNA for the CDR3 is TGTGCCAGCAGTCCGCTCATGAGCGCGTACAATGAGCAGTTCTTC.

In its sample, this clonotype was seen many times. This chain connects TRBV7-9 to TRBJ2-1; TRBD2 matches 10 bases. V lost 5 bases to trimming and J lost 1 base; unmatched junction nucleotides: 17. Looked up from germline, CDR1 is SEHNR and CDR2 is FQNEAQ (reference sequence). This CDR3 has 20 residues. The CDR3 loop reads CASSQRSAGSSGSSYNEQFF. The DNA for the CDR3 is TGTGCCAGCAGCCAAAGAAGTGCGGGGTCTAGCGGGAGTTCCTACAATGAGCAGTTCTTC.

This clonotype was observed at least ten times. This chain uses TRBV5-1 with TRBJ2-4; 13 bases map to TRBD2. The CDR3 consists of 14 residues. V was pared by 4 bases and J by 7 bases, with 2 bases of the junction left unmatched. Germline CDR1 and CDR2: SGHRS and YFSETQ. CDR3 coding DNA: TGCGCCAGCAGCGTGACTAGCGGGGGGAACATTCAGTACTTC. Its translation: CASSVTSGGNIQYF.

This clonotype was detected a few times. The chain is built from TRBV6-1 and TRBJ2-1; TRBD1 is a possible D gene (5 bases). CDR3 length equals 14 residues. V lost 2 bases and J lost 10, with 15 bases in between. Germline V CDR1 and CDR2: MNHNS, SASEGT. The CDR3 region is CASSELRLGLEQFF. In nucleotides, the CDR3 is TGTGCCAGCAGTGAACTCCGATTGGGGCTGGAGCAGTTCTTC.

The sample holds many counts of this clonotype. The chain carries TRBV12-3 or TRBV12-4 and TRBJ2-3; 8 bases map to TRBD2. The CDR3 covers 15 residues. The junction had 5 bases not matched to a gene; V was cut back by 6 bases and J by 0 bases. The CDR3 nucleotides read TGTGCCAGCAGAATAAGCGGGGGAAGCACAGATACGCAGTATTTT. It yields the protein CASRISGGSTDTQYF.

This clonotype was seen repeatedly, ten times or more. The rearrangement joins TRBV3-1 to TRBJ1-2, with D maybe TRBD1 (5 bases). This CDR3 has 16 residues. V was trimmed by 0 bases and J by 8 bases, leaving 19 bases between them. CDR1 is LGHDT and CDR2 is YNNKEL in the germline V gene (reference sequence). CDR3 nucleotide sequence: TGTGCCAGCAGCCAAGATGAGCAGGGAAGGTTGAAAGGCTACACCTTC. This translates into CASSQDEQGRLKGYTF.

In this sample, this clonotype turned up a few times. This chain uses TRBV7-2 with TRBJ1-6, with TRBD1 as a possible D gene (6 bases). The germline CDR1 and CDR2 sequences are SGHTA and FQGNSA. The CDR3 runs to 16 residues. Trimming pared 1 base from V and 6 bases from J, leaving 13 bases between. The CDR3 DNA reads as TGTGCCAGCAGCTTAGTTGCAGGGGCTCTTAATTCACCCCTCCACTTT. Protein sequence: CASSLVAGALNSPLHF. The variable domain in full, completed from reference TRBV7-2 and TRBJ1-6, reads GAGVSQSPSNKVTEKGKDVELRCDPISGHTALYWYRQSLGQGLEFLIYFQGNSAPDKSGLPSDRFSAERTGGSVSTLTIQRTQQEDSAVYLCASSLVAGALNSPLHFGNGTRLTVT.

Many counts were recorded for this clonotype. The chain is built from TRBV7-6 and TRBJ1-5; D gene unclear. The CDR3 has 15 amino acids. V gave up 0 bases and J gave up 7 bases, with 13 bases separating them. In germline, CDR1 is SGHVS, CDR2 FNYEAQ. CDR3 loop: CASSLASGFNQPQHF. In nucleotides, the CDR3 is TGTGCCAGCAGCTTAGCTTCGGGTTTCAACCAGCCCCAGCATTTT.

This clonotype came up a few times. The gene calls are TRBV7-8 and TRBJ2-1; TRBD2 matches 12 bases. Germline V CDR1 and CDR2: SGHVS, FQNEAQ. The CDR3 covers 17 residues. V shed 2 bases, J shed 3 bases, and the junction held 5 bases outside the gene matches. The CDR3 DNA follows: TGTGCCAGCAGCTTATTTACTAGCGGGGGGCTCTACAATGAGCAGTTCTTC. Protein: CASSLFTSGGLYNEQFF.

This clonotype was detected many times. V usage is TRBV7-9 and J usage is TRBJ2-6; maybe TRBD2 (5 bases). CDR1 is SEHNR, CDR2 FQNEAQ, per germline (reference sequence). The CDR3 has 15 residues. Between the trimmed V and J ends, which lost 6 bases and 0 bases, there was a span of 9 bases. CDR3 residues: CASRQTNSGANVLTF. CDR3 nucleotide sequence: TGTGCCAGCAGACAGACTAACTCTGGGGCCAACGTCCTGACTTTC.

This sequence joins TRBV5-5 and TRBJ2-3; D tentatively reads TRBD1 or TRBD2 (5 bases each). Germline CDR1 reads SGHKS; CDR2 reads YYEKEE (reference sequence). The CDR3 consists of 14 residues. The ends were cut back, 3 bases at V and 2 bases at J, with 10 bases in the middle. Here the CDR3 DNA reads TGTGCCAGCAGCTCTACCGGGACCACAGATACGCAGTATTTT. Encoded protein: CASSSTGTTDTQYF.

The table lists this clonotype with many counts. The rearrangement links TRBV10-1 to TRBJ2-7; D unclear. V was pared by 6 bases and J by 0 bases, with 9 bases between. In germline, CDR1 is WNHNN, CDR2 SYGVQD (reference sequence). The CDR3 consists of 13 residues. CDR3 sequence: CASRTWNSYEQYF. The CDR3 coding sequence is TGCGCCAGCAGGACTTGGAACTCCTACGAGCAGTACTTC.

This clonotype was counted at least ten times. The chain carries TRBV19 and TRBJ2-7, with D tentatively TRBD2 (6 bases). Deletions cut 0 bases from V and 2 bases from J, with 20 bases between. Germline CDR1 reads LNHDA; CDR2 reads SQIVND (reference sequence). CDR3 length: 18 amino acids. For the CDR3, the DNA is TGTGCCAGTAGTATAGAGGCTAGCGCTTACGGTAGAGCCTACGAGCAGTACTTC. It specifies CASSIEASAYGRAYEQYF.